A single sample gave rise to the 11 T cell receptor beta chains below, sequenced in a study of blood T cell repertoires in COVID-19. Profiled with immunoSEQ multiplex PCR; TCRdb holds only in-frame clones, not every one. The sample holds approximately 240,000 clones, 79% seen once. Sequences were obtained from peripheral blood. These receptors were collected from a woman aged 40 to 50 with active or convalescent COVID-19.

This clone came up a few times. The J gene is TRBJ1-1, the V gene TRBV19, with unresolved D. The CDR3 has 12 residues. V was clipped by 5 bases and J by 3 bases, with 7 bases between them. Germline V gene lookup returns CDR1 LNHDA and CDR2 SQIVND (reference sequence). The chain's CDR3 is CASSLGHTEAFF. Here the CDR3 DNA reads TGTGCCAGTAGTCTCGGTCACACTGAAGCTTTCTTT. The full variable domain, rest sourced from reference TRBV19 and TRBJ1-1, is DGGITQSPKYLFRKEGQNVTLSCEQNLNHDAMYWYRQDPGQGLRLIYYSQIVNDFQKGDIAEGYSVSREKKESFPLTVTSAQKNPTAFYLCASSLGHTEAFFGQGTRLTVV.

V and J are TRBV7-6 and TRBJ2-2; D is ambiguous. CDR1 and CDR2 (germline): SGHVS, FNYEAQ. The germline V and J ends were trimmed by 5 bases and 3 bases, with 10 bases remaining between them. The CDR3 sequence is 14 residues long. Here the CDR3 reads CASSLEWDTGELFF. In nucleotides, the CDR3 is TGTGCCAGCAGCCTGGAGTGGGACACCGGGGAGCTGTTTTTT.

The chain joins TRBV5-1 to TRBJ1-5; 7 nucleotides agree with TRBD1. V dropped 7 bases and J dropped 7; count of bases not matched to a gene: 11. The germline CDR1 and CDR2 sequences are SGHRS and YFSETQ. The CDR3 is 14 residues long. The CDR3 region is CASPLGQVKQPQHF. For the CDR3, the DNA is TGCGCCAGCCCACTAGGACAGGTTAAACAGCCCCAGCATTTT.

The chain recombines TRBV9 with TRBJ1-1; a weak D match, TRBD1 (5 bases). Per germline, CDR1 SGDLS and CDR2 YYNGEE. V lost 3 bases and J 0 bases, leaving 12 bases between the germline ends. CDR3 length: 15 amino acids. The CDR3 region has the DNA TGTGCCAGCAGCGAGGGGCCAGCCATGAACACTGAAGCTTTCTTT. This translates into CASSEGPAMNTEAFF.

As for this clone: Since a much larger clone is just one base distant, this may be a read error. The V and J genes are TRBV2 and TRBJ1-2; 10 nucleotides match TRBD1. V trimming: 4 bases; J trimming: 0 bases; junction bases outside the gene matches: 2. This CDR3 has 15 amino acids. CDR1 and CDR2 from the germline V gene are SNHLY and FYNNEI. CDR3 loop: CASSGTGGANYGYTF. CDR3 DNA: TGTGCCAGCAGTGGGACAGGGGGAGCTAACTATGGCTACACCTTC.

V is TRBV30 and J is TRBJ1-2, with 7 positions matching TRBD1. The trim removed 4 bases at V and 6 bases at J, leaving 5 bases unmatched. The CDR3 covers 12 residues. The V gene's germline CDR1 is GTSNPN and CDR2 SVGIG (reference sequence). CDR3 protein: CAWNSGGDGYTF. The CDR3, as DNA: TGTGCCTGGAATTCAGGGGGAGATGGCTACACCTTC. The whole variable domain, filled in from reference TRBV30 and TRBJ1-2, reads SQTIHQWPATLVQPVGSPLSLECTVEGTSNPNLYWYRQAAGRGLQLLFYSVGIGQISSEVPQNLSASRPQDRQFILSSKKLLLSDSGFYLCAWNSGGDGYTFGSGTRLTVV.

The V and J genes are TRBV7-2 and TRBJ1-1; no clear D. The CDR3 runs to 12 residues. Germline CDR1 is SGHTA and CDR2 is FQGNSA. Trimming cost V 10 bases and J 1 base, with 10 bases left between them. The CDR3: CAIFEGNTEAFF. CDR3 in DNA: TGTGCCATCTTTGAGGGGAACACTGAAGCTTTCTTT.

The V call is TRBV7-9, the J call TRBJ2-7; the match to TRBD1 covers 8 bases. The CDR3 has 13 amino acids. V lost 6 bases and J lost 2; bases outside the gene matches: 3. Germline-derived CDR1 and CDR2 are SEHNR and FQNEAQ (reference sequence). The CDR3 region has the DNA TGTGCCAGCAGGACAGGGGCGACCTACGAGCAGTACTTC. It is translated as CASRTGATYEQYF.

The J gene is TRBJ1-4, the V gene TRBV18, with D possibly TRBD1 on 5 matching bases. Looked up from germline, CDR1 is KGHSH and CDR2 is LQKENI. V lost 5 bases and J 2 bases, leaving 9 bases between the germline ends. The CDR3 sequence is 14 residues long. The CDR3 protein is CASSVGRTNEKLFF. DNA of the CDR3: TGTGCCAGCTCAGTGGGGCGGACTAATGAAAAACTGTTTTTT.

The CDR3 nucleotides read TGTGCCAGTAGTATAAGGGGCATTGCAACTAATGAAAAACTGTTTTTT. Its protein product is CASSIRGIATNEKLFF. V is TRBV19 and J is TRBJ1-4, with a tentative D call TRBD1 (5 bases). Trimming pared 2 bases from V and 0 bases from J, leaving 10 bases between. The germline CDR1 and CDR2 sequences are LNHDA and SQIVND (reference sequence). This CDR3 has 16 residues.

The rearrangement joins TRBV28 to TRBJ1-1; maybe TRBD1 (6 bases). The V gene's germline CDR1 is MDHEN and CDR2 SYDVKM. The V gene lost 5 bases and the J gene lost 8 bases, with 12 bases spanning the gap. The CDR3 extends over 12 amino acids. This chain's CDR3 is CASSDRIREAFF. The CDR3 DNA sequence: TGTGCCAGCAGTGACAGGATCCGAGAAGCTTTCTTT. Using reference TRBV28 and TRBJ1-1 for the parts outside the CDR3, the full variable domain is DVKVTQSSRYLVKRTGEKVFLECVQDMDHENMFWYRQDPGLGLRLIYFSYDVKMKEKGDIPEGYSVSREKKERFSLILESASTNQTSMYLCASSDRIREAFFGQGTRLTVV.